This T cell receptor beta chain was sequenced during a study of T cells after yellow fever vaccination. Overall study: Those fractions that held only low numbers of cells were prepared using the SMART-Seq v4 Ultra Low Input RNA kit.

The table lists this clonotype with many counts. As yet, its antigen is unknown. UMIs were added to TCR cDNA along with a universal primer site when it was made by 5'RACE template switching. TCRdb ran MiXCR on the 5' RACE reads and lists one entry per CDR3 protein. The data show a few hundred thousand distinct CDR3 sequences, with 3% to 4.5% seen just once and around 20% held by the top ten. Whole-study results and caveats: Secondary responses were weaker yet peaked faster, day 5 versus 15. Clonotypes appearing in both CD4 and CD8 compartments existed, and their share was small.

CDR1 and CDR2 from the germline V gene are LGHNA and YSLEER. The CDR3 has 17 amino acids. V was clipped by 4 bases and J by 0 bases, with 13 bases between them. The V and J genes are TRBV4-3 and TRBJ2-6, with D unclear. The TCR was taken from a man in his late teens or twenties who received the YFV17D yellow fever vaccine. This sample comprised PBMCs, obtained on the day of the yellow fever booster vaccination. The CDR3 reads CASSPQSAVSGANVLTF. CDR3 bases: TGCGCCAGCAGCCCCCAATCGGCCGTCTCTGGGGCCAACGTCCTGACTTTC.